One and the same sample provided the 31 T cell receptor beta chains below, sequenced in a study of blood T cell repertoires in COVID-19. Profiled with immunoSEQ multiplex PCR; TCRdb holds only in-frame clones, not every one. This sample has roughly 240,000 clones, with about 87% found just once. Sequenced input: PBMCs or T cells enriched from blood (not recorded which). The origin of the receptors is a man between 50 and 59 years old who had been exposed to COVID-19.

This clone has only a few counts. This chain joins TRBV20-1 and TRBJ1-3, with a tentative D call TRBD1 (5 bases). Trimming shortened V by 3 bases and J by 2 bases, and 8 bases separated the two germline ends. CDR1 DFQATT and CDR2 SNEGSKA come from the germline V gene (reference sequence). This CDR3 contains 13 residues. The CDR3 protein is CSASAGTGNTIYF. DNA for the CDR3: TGCAGTGCTAGTGCAGGGACTGGAAACACCATATATTTT.

The chain couples TRBV28 to TRBJ2-1; 9 bases align to TRBD2. V lost 4 bases to trimming and J lost 0 bases; unmatched junction nucleotides: 10. This CDR3 has 18 amino acids. The germline CDR1 and CDR2 sequences are MDHEN and SYDVKM. In DNA form, the CDR3 reads TGTGCCAGCAGTTCGGTAGCGGGGGCCCGGAGCTCCTACAATGAGCAGTTCTTC. Its translation is CASSSVAGARSSYNEQFF.

This chain uses TRBV5-1 with TRBJ2-1; 8 nucleotides agree with TRBD1. There are 15 residues in the CDR3. Germline loops: CDR1 SGHRS, CDR2 YFSETQ. V was pared by 0 bases and J by 3 bases, with 2 bases of the junction left unmatched. DNA of the CDR3: TGCGCCAGCAGCTTGGTGACAGGGGTCTACAATGAGCAGTTCTTC. Translated, it gives CASSLVTGVYNEQFF.

The chain couples TRBV11-2 to TRBJ1-6; no reliable D call. V lost 5 bases and J 7 bases, leaving 6 bases between the germline ends. The CDR3 length is 12 residues. CDR1 is SGHAT and CDR2 is FQNNGV in the germline V gene. CDR3 in DNA: TGTGCCAGCAGCCCAGGAAATTCACCCCTCCACTTT. Translating it yields CASSPGNSPLHF.

The chain uses TRBV27 and TRBJ1-2; D is unclear. Trimming took 2 bases from V and 5 from J, leaving 12 bases between them. The CDR3 spans 14 residues. Germline CDR1 reads MNHEY; CDR2 reads SMNVEV (reference sequence). The CDR3 region has the DNA TGTGCCAGCAGTTTAAATCGAGGGATGTATGGCTACACCTTC. Translating gives CASSLNRGMYGYTF.

The chain joins TRBV7-2 to TRBJ1-1; D is perhaps TRBD1 (6 bases). This CDR3 has 15 residues. V was pared by 5 bases and J by 5 bases, with 18 bases between. Germline V lookup: CDR1 SGHTA, CDR2 FQGNSA. CDR3 loop: CASSPAGGHRTEAFF. As DNA, the CDR3 is TGTGCCAGCAGCCCGGCGGGGGGCCATAGGACTGAAGCTTTCTTT.

In nucleotides, the CDR3 is TGTGCCAGCAGTAAGGGGCAGAGTCAGCCCCAGCATTTT. This gives the protein CASSKGQSQPQHF. The chain combines TRBV28 with TRBJ1-5, with a possible D match to TRBD1 (5 bases). The ends were cut back, 5 bases at V and 6 bases at J, with 11 bases in the middle. CDR1 is MDHEN and CDR2 is SYDVKM in the germline V gene. This CDR3 region has 13 residues.

This chain uses TRBV6-4 with TRBJ2-1; 11 bases align to TRBD1. CDR3 length: 15 amino acids. V lost 4 bases, J lost 6 bases, and 5 bases stayed unmatched. Per germline, CDR1 MRHNA and CDR2 SNTAGT. The CDR3 region is CASSVSGTGGNEQFF. The DNA for the CDR3 is TGTGCCAGCAGTGTTTCCGGGACAGGGGGCAATGAGCAGTTCTTC.

This chain links TRBV19 with TRBJ2-6; 9 positions agree with TRBD1. The CDR3 has 19 amino acids. Germline V CDR1 and CDR2: LNHDA, SQIVND (reference sequence). Losses at the gene ends were 5 bases for V and 2 bases for J; bases not matched to a gene: 13. The CDR3 nucleotides read TGTGCCAGTAGTTCCAGAACCGGGACAGGGCTGCCTGGGGCCAACGTCCTGACTTTC. This codes for CASSSRTGTGLPGANVLTF.

The chain combines TRBV5-5 with TRBJ1-6, with TRBD1 matching 8 bases. The V segment lost 4 bases and the J segment 8 bases; nucleotides outside the gene matches: 5. This CDR3 has 14 amino acids. The V gene's germline CDR1 is SGHKS and CDR2 YYEKEE (reference sequence). CDR3 amino acids: CASSTDRVDSPLHF. DNA of the CDR3: TGTGCCAGCAGCACGGACAGGGTCGATTCACCCCTCCACTTT. Full variable domain (rest looked up from reference TRBV5-5 and TRBJ1-6): DAGVTQSPTHLIKTRGQQVTLRCSPISGHKSVSWYQQVLGQGPQFIFQYYEKEERGRGNFPDRFSARQFPNYSSELNVNALLLGDSALYLCASSTDRVDSPLHFGNGTRLTVT.

The chain has TRBV19 and TRBJ2-1, with D maybe TRBD1 (8 bases). The CDR3 is 17 amino acids. CDR1 and CDR2 (germline): LNHDA, SQIVND (reference sequence). The ends were cut back, 4 bases at V and 0 bases at J, with 16 bases in the middle. The chain's CDR3 is CASSTRQGTNSYNEQFF. In nucleotides, the CDR3 is TGTGCCAGTAGTACCCGACAGGGGACTAACTCCTACAATGAGCAGTTCTTC.

J is TRBJ1-2 and V is TRBV2; D is unclear. V dropped 1 base and J dropped 8 bases, with 8 bases sitting between them. The germline V gene encodes CDR1 SNHLY and CDR2 FYNNEI. This CDR3 comprises 12 residues. In nucleotides, the CDR3 is TGTGCCAGCAGTGAAGGGGCCGCAGGCTACACCTTC. The encoded protein is CASSEGAAGYTF.

A single count supports this clone. This sequence joins TRBV19 and TRBJ2-1; D unclear. The length of the CDR3 is 14 residues. V was pared by 1 base and J by 7 bases, with 11 bases between. The germline V gene has CDR1 LNHDA and CDR2 SQIVND (reference sequence). The CDR3 loop is CASSIVSPRNEQFF. In nucleotides, the CDR3 is TGTGCCAGTAGTATAGTTAGTCCCCGTAATGAGCAGTTCTTC.

The CDR3 protein is CSASRGTYQETQYF. The DNA for the CDR3 is TGCAGTGCTAGTCGAGGCACATACCAAGAGACCCAGTACTTC. This sequence joins TRBV20-1 and TRBJ2-5; D ambiguous. The CDR3 covers 14 residues. Germline V gene data show CDR1 as DFQATT and CDR2 as SNEGSKA (reference sequence). V lost 3 bases, J lost 0 bases, and 11 bases lay in between.

The chain couples TRBV7-3 to TRBJ2-5; D call uncertain. This CDR3 is 13 amino acids long. The V gene lost 5 bases and the J gene lost 4 bases, with 11 bases spanning the gap. Looked up from germline, CDR1 is SGHTA and CDR2 is FQGTGA. In nucleotides, the CDR3 is TGTGCCAGCAGCCCCCAGCGTTCAGAGACCCAGTACTTC. Residues: CASSPQRSETQYF.

The chain carries TRBV7-9 and TRBJ2-3, with 9 bases fitting TRBD2. The trim removed 3 bases at V and 0 bases at J, leaving 10 bases unmatched. CDR1 is SEHNR and CDR2 is FQNEAQ in the germline V gene (reference sequence). The CDR3 has 18 amino acids. The CDR3 region is CASSFLVGGGASTDTQYF. CDR3 nucleotide sequence: TGTGCCAGCAGCTTTCTAGTTGGCGGGGGGGCCAGCACAGATACGCAGTATTTT.

The chain uses TRBV5-4 and TRBJ1-2, with TRBD1 identical over 7 bases. Germline CDR1 and CDR2: SGHNT and YYREEE (reference sequence). The trim removed 5 bases at V and 6 bases at J, leaving 13 bases unmatched. There are 15 residues in the CDR3. CDR3 amino acids: CASRRTWQGEDGYTF. The CDR3 DNA reads TGTGCCAGCAGACGGACCTGGCAGGGGGAAGATGGCTACACCTTC.

This chain connects TRBV3-1 (or the pseudogene TRBV3-2) to TRBJ1-6, with 9 bases that match TRBD1. Germline CDR1 LGHDT, CDR2 YNNKEL (reference sequence). V shed 0 bases, J shed 7 bases, and the junction held 7 bases outside the gene matches. This CDR3 has 17 residues. The CDR3 spells CASSQESLTGGNSPLHF. Written as DNA, the CDR3 is TGTGCCAGCAGCCAAGAAAGTCTGACAGGGGGAAATTCACCCCTCCACTTT.

The chain employs TRBV18 and TRBJ1-5; D might be TRBD1 (6 bases). Deletions cut 6 bases from V and 4 bases from J, with 13 bases between. CDR3 length: 14 amino acids. Germline V gene data show CDR1 as KGHSH and CDR2 as LQKENI. Here the CDR3 DNA reads TGTGCCAGCTCGCCCGACAGGAGAAATCAGCCCCAGCATTTT. Amino acids: CASSPDRRNQPQHF.

This sequence joins TRBV5-1 and TRBJ1-6; D is unresolved. CDR3 length equals 15 residues. In germline, CDR1 is SGHRS, CDR2 YFSETQ. Trimming left V 1 base short and J 0 bases short, with 5 bases between. The CDR3 coding sequence is TGCGCCAGCAGCTTGAGAGGCTCCTATAATTCACCCCTCCACTTT. Its protein product is CASSLRGSYNSPLHF.

This chain's CDR3 is CASSGTATNEKLFF. In DNA form, the CDR3 reads TGTGCCAGTAGTGGGACAGCAACTAATGAAAAACTGTTTTTT. This rearrangement joins TRBV19 to TRBJ1-4, with 7 bases aligning to TRBD1. The CDR3 extends over 14 amino acids. Germline V lookup: CDR1 LNHDA, CDR2 SQIVND (reference sequence). The V and J ends lost 5 bases and 0 bases, in that order; junction bases with no gene match: 0.

This chain connects TRBV5-1 to TRBJ1-4; 11 positions agree with TRBD1. The CDR3 extends over 14 amino acids. Germline CDR1 is SGHRS and CDR2 is YFSETQ. J gave up 8 bases and V 5 bases, and 5 bases lay outside the gene matches. The CDR3 spells CASRPGTGGEKLFF. The CDR3 nucleotides read TGCGCCAGCAGGCCCGGGACAGGGGGAGAAAAACTGTTTTTT.

The chain carries TRBV12-3 or TRBV12-4 and TRBJ1-2, with D possibly being TRBD1 (5 bases). V lost 7 bases to trimming and J lost 8 bases, with 17 bases between them. The CDR3 loop spans 13 amino acids. CDR3 in amino acids: CASNNRGIGGYTF. CDR3 sequence (DNA): TGTGCCAGCAATAATCGGGGGATAGGAGGCTACACCTTC.

The chain carries TRBV2 and TRBJ1-2, with D perhaps TRBD1 (5 bases). Germline values: CDR1 SNHLY, CDR2 FYNNEI. CDR3 length: 13 residues. Trimming cost V 9 bases and J 3 bases, with 14 bases left between them. In DNA, the CDR3 is TGTGCCAGTCGTGCAGGGTGGGACTATGGCTACACCTTC. Amino acid sequence: CASRAGWDYGYTF.

J is TRBJ1-2 and V is TRBV19; D is undetermined. Germline V CDR1 and CDR2: LNHDA, SQIVND (reference sequence). This CDR3 is 15 amino acids long. Between the trimmed V and J ends, which lost 2 bases and 5 bases, there was a span of 15 bases. This CDR3 reads CASSIRRIYPYGYTF. In DNA form, the CDR3 reads TGTGCCAGTAGTATAAGGCGGATCTACCCGTATGGCTACACCTTC.

This chain joins TRBV4-2 and TRBJ1-2; TRBD1 matches at 8 bases. V shed 0 bases, J shed 6 bases, and the junction held 9 bases outside the gene matches. The CDR3 covers 16 residues. The V gene's germline CDR1 is LGHNA and CDR2 YNFKEQ. The CDR3 bases are TGTGCCAGCAGCCAAGAATCCGCGGACAGGGTGAATGGCTACACCTTC. Translating it yields CASSQESADRVNGYTF.

The V and J genes are TRBV27 and TRBJ2-1, with D maybe TRBD2 (5 bases). Looked up from germline, CDR1 is MNHEY and CDR2 is SMNVEV (reference sequence). Trimming removed 2 bases at V and 4 bases at J, with 9 bases between. This CDR3 has 14 residues. The CDR3 region is CASSLAGNYNEQFF. CDR3 coding DNA: TGTGCCAGCAGTTTAGCGGGCAATTACAATGAGCAGTTCTTC.

This chain uses TRBV5-1 with TRBJ2-5; TRBD2 matches at 7 bases. With V trimmed by 6 bases and J by 2 bases, 10 bases remained unmatched. Germline V CDR1 and CDR2: SGHRS, YFSETQ. The CDR3 is made up of 15 amino acids. The CDR3 bases are TGCGCCAGCAACGGAGCGAGCGGGGTACAAGAGACCCAGTACTTC. It codes for CASNGASGVQETQYF.

The rearrangement uses TRBV7-3 and TRBJ2-2, with 7 positions matching TRBD1. V was pared by 5 bases and J by 7 bases, with 10 bases of the junction left unmatched. This CDR3 region has 15 residues. Per the germline V gene, CDR1 is SGHTA and CDR2 is FQGTGA. CDR3 DNA sequence: TGTGCCAGCAGCGCCAGAGGGGGCGGTGGCGGGGAGCTGTTTTTT. This encodes CASSARGGGGGELFF.

The chain employs TRBV30 and TRBJ1-1, with TRBD1 matching over 7 bases. Germline assignment: CDR1 GTSNPN and CDR2 SVGIG (reference sequence). This CDR3 contains 16 residues. V trimming: 1 base; J trimming: 1 base; junction bases outside the gene matches: 9. The CDR3 nucleotides are TGTGCCTGGAGTGACCCACAACAGGGGCAGAACACTGAAGCTTTCTTT. Translating gives CAWSDPQQGQNTEAFF.

The chain employs TRBV3-1 (or the pseudogene TRBV3-2) and TRBJ1-5; D is undetermined. The CDR3 runs to 15 residues. Germline values: CDR1 LGHDT, CDR2 YNNKEL (reference sequence). V lost 0 bases and J 7 bases, leaving 13 bases between the germline ends. The CDR3 coding sequence is TGTGCCAGCAGCCAAGAACACAGTTTAGGACAGCCCCAGCATTTT. This gives the protein CASSQEHSLGQPQHF.